These 3 T cell receptor beta chains were all obtained from the same sample, sequenced in a study of T-cell memory formation after mild COVID-19. From the 5' RACE reads, TCRdb called clonotypes with MiXCR, one entry per CDR3 protein. The data hold about 400,000 distinct CDR3 sequences, with 20% to 30% observed a single time. Sequenced sample: PBMCs or a T cell subset sorted from them (not recorded which). These receptors originate from an adult woman who had mild COVID-19 (a few samples of this study predate the infection). Cell type and time point are not known.

This clonotype was seen more than once but under ten times. J is TRBJ2-5 and V is TRBV7-6; 9 bases agree with TRBD2. The CDR3 length is 15 residues. From germline, CDR1 is SGHVS and CDR2 FNYEAQ. Trimming took 2 bases from V and 5 from J; bases not matched to a gene: 6. The CDR3 coding sequence is TGTGCCAGCAGCTTAAATGGCGGGGGGGCTGAGACCCAGTACTTC. This translates into CASSLNGGGAETQYF.

The CDR3 region is CAIMDRDRGRINEKLFF. The DNA for the CDR3 is TGTGCCATCATGGACCGGGACAGGGGTCGTATTAATGAAAAACTGTTTTTT. The chain couples TRBV6-1 to TRBJ1-4; 10 nucleotides line up with TRBD1. Per germline, CDR1 MNHNS and CDR2 SASEGT. The CDR3 has 17 residues. The junction had 15 bases not matched to a gene; V was cut back by 10 bases and J by 4 bases.

This clonotype was seen a few times. CDR3 region: CASSVTRTSGKSTDTQYF. DNA for the CDR3: TGTGCCAGCAGCGTAACCCGGACTAGCGGGAAGAGCACAGATACGCAGTATTTT. V usage is TRBV7-9 and J usage is TRBJ2-3, with 12 bases identical to TRBD2. CDR1 and CDR2 (germline): SEHNR, FQNEAQ (reference sequence). V was clipped by 5 bases and J by 0 bases; unmatched bases: 9. This CDR3 has 18 amino acids.